The next 13 T cell receptor beta chains were all read from a single sample in a study of cytotoxic CD8 clonotypes in ibrutinib-treated CLL. Assay used: immunoSEQ multiplex PCR; TCRdb lists only in-frame clones, some missing. The table includes over 45,000 clones, 50% to 70% detected once. Sequencing used PBMCs, obtained at disease progression, from a patient treated with ibrutinib. These receptors all come from a human donor with chronic lymphocytic leukemia.

This clone was seen a few times. The V gene is TRBV2, the J gene TRBJ1-5; D is undetermined. Germline-derived CDR1 and CDR2 are SNHLY and FYNNEI. This CDR3 spans 14 amino acids. V was shortened by 4 bases and J by 3 bases, with 10 bases between the two germline ends. The CDR3 region has the DNA TGTGCCAGCAGTGCGACATCTCTCAATCAGCCCCAGCATTTT. Translated, it gives CASSATSLNQPQHF. Looking up the rest from reference TRBV2 and TRBJ1-5 gives the full variable domain: EPEVTQTPSHQVTQMGQEVILRCVPISNHLYFYWYRQILGQKVEFLVSFYNNEISEKSEIFDDQFSVERPDGSNFTLKIRSTKLEDSAMYFCASSATSLNQPQHFGDGTRLSIL.

This clone was recorded many times. The sample contains more than one DNA sequence encoding this CDR3. The chain links TRBV30 to TRBJ1-5; D may be TRBD1 (6 bases). The CDR3 extends over 14 amino acids. Germline V CDR1 and CDR2: GTSNPN, SVGIG (reference sequence). V was trimmed by 4 bases and J by 0 bases, leaving 10 bases between them. CDR3 coding DNA: TGTGCCTGGACAGGGGCCTATAGCAATCAGCCCCAGCATTTT. Translation: CAWTGAYSNQPQHF.

This chain joins TRBV4-3 and TRBJ2-5; D is perhaps TRBD1 (7 bases). Germline-derived CDR1 and CDR2 are LGHNA and YSLEER. This CDR3 spans 17 amino acids. V was trimmed by 3 bases and J by 5 bases, leaving 22 bases between them. This chain's CDR3 is CASSQGPLGGGVETQYF. The CDR3 coding sequence is TGCGCCAGCAGCCAGGGCCCCCTTGGAGGGGGCGTGGAGACCCAGTACTTC.

The chain has TRBV30 and TRBJ1-1, with D maybe TRBD1 (6 bases). The germline gives CDR1 GTSNPN, CDR2 SVGIG (reference sequence). V was cut by 4 bases and J by 0 bases, with 9 bases left in between. This CDR3 is built from 13 residues. The CDR3 nucleotides are TGTGCCTGGACGACAGGTATGAACACTGAAGCTTTCTTT. It specifies CAWTTGMNTEAFF. Filled out from reference TRBV30 and TRBJ1-1, the complete variable domain reads SQTIHQWPATLVQPVGSPLSLECTVEGTSNPNLYWYRQAAGRGLQLLFYSVGIGQISSEVPQNLSASRPQDRQFILSSKKLLLSDSGFYLCAWTTGMNTEAFFGQGTRLTVV.

J is TRBJ2-7 and V is TRBV6-5; TRBD1 aligns across 11 bases. Germline trimming cut 3 bases from V and 4 bases from J; bases unmatched to any gene: 5. The CDR3 is 15 residues long. Looked up from germline, CDR1 is MNHEY and CDR2 is SVGAGI. This CDR3 reads CASSYSDRGLYEQYF. CDR3 coding DNA: TGTGCCAGCAGTTATTCGGACAGGGGGCTGTACGAGCAGTACTTC.

V is TRBV7-2 and J is TRBJ1-4, with D uncertain. The CDR3 runs 13 residues. V was pared by 5 bases and J by 6 bases, with 10 bases between. The germline V gene encodes CDR1 SGHTA and CDR2 FQGNSA. The CDR3 DNA follows: TGTGCCAGCAGCCCACACGGGTATGAAAAACTGTTTTTT. It is translated as CASSPHGYEKLFF.

The chain recombines TRBV7-9 with TRBJ2-1, with 8 bases fitting TRBD2. The CDR3 is 15 residues long. The trim removed 6 bases at V and 8 bases at J, leaving 12 bases unmatched. CDR1 is SEHNR, CDR2 FQNEAQ, per germline (reference sequence). The CDR3 protein is CASSPSGSLRYEQFF. In DNA, the CDR3 is TGTGCCAGCAGTCCCAGCGGGAGCCTTCGTTATGAGCAGTTCTTC.

To note about this clone: The junction shows a germline mismatch at one end, possibly a read error. The V and J genes are TRBV6-4 and TRBJ1-3, with a weak D call TRBD1 (5 bases). CDR1 and CDR2 from the germline V gene are MRHNA and SNTAGT. The CDR3 runs to 11 residues. CDR3 sequence reads: CASGPWQGHGF. The CDR3 DNA reads TGTGCCAGCGGCCCATGGCAGGGCCATGGTTTT.

This clone has at least ten counts. This chain uses TRBV19 with TRBJ2-6, with 11 bases lining up with TRBD1. Unmatched junction bases numbered 2, after V lost 4 bases and J lost 0 bases. The CDR3 covers 17 residues. CDR1 LNHDA and CDR2 SQIVND come from the germline V gene (reference sequence). CDR3 sequence reads: CASSRGTGGSGANVLTF. In DNA form, the CDR3 reads TGTGCCAGTAGTAGGGGGACAGGGGGCTCTGGGGCCAACGTCCTGACTTTC. Complete variable domain (other parts from reference TRBV19 and TRBJ2-6): DGGITQSPKYLFRKEGQNVTLSCEQNLNHDAMYWYRQDPGQGLRLIYYSQIVNDFQKGDIAEGYSVSREKKESFPLTVTSAQKNPTAFYLCASSRGTGGSGANVLTFGAGSRLTVL.

There are a few counts of this clone. The J gene is TRBJ1-3, the V gene TRBV28; perhaps TRBD1 as D (6 bases). Germline V gene data show CDR1 as MDHEN and CDR2 as SYDVKM. The CDR3 is made up of 14 amino acids. V was trimmed by 7 bases and J by 2 bases, leaving 12 bases between them. CDR3 sequence reads: CASKLQGPGNTIYF. The CDR3 nucleotides are TGTGCCAGCAAACTCCAGGGGCCTGGAAACACCATATATTTT.

J is TRBJ1-4 and V is TRBV5-5, with D unclear. From germline, CDR1 is SGHKS and CDR2 YYEKEE (reference sequence). The CDR3 is 13 residues long. Trimming left V 2 bases short and J 8 bases short, with 10 bases between. The CDR3 reads CASSFWGREKLFF. The DNA of the CDR3 is TGTGCCAGCAGCTTTTGGGGAAGAGAAAAACTGTTTTTT. The whole variable domain, remainder taken from reference TRBV5-5 and TRBJ1-4, is DAGVTQSPTHLIKTRGQQVTLRCSPISGHKSVSWYQQVLGQGPQFIFQYYEKEERGRGNFPDRFSARQFPNYSSELNVNALLLGDSALYLCASSFWGREKLFFGSGTQLSVL.

This clone was counted a few times. The V call is TRBV11-3, the J call TRBJ2-3; 8 bases map to TRBD1. V trimming: 5 bases; J trimming: 3 bases; junction bases outside the gene matches: 7. Germline CDR1 SGHNT, CDR2 YENEEA. The CDR3 has 15 residues. CDR3 nucleotides: TGTGCCAGCAGCACCTCCGGGACAGGTACAGATACGCAGTATTTT. It encodes CASSTSGTGTDTQYF. Combining the CDR3 with reference TRBV11-3 and TRBJ2-3 gives the whole variable domain EAGVVQSPRYKIIEKKQPVAFWCNPISGHNTLYWYLQNLGQGPELLIRYENEEAVDDSQLPKDRFSAERLKGVDSTLKIQPAELGDSAVYLCASSTSGTGTDTQYFGPGTRLTVL.

The chain recombines TRBV6-5 with TRBJ1-5, with 9 nucleotides matching TRBD1. This CDR3 spans 13 amino acids. V lost 7 bases and J lost 5; bases outside the gene matches: 3. Germline loops: CDR1 MNHEY, CDR2 SVGAGI. CDR3 bases: TGTGCCAGCAAGGGGACAGGGCATCAGCCCCAGCATTTT. Residues: CASKGTGHQPQHF.